Following are 28 T cell receptor beta chains from one sample sequenced in a study of blood T cell repertoires in COVID-19. This table comes from immunoSEQ multiplex PCR, and its TCRdb copy is limited to in-frame clones, with some not included. The sample holds more than 150,000 clones, roughly four fifths seen once. Source material: peripheral blood. The receptors here all came from a woman in her thirties or forties with acute or convalescent COVID-19.

DNA of the CDR3: TGTGCCAGCAGCTTATTAGCGGGGAACCAAGAGACCCAGTACTTC. The encoded protein is CASSLLAGNQETQYF. The chain combines TRBV7-3 with TRBJ2-5; 8 bases map to TRBD2. J gave up 0 bases and V 2 bases, and 2 bases lay outside the gene matches. The germline CDR1 and CDR2 sequences are SGHTA and FQGTGA. This CDR3 spans 15 amino acids.

The V call is TRBV15, the J call TRBJ2-7; maybe TRBD2 (6 bases). Per the germline V gene, CDR1 is LNHNV and CDR2 is YYDKDF (reference sequence). The V end was cut by 0 bases, the J end by 6 bases, with 15 bases between. The CDR3 has 15 amino acids. The CDR3 DNA reads as TGTGCCACCAGCAGAGAAATATTGGCGGGGTTCGAGCAGTACTTC. Its translation is CATSREILAGFEQYF.

As to this clone: One end of the junction is discordant with germline, which a read error may explain. The gene calls are TRBV18 and TRBJ2-3, with TRBD2 matching over 8 bases. There are 20 residues in the CDR3. Germline V gene data show CDR1 as KGHSH and CDR2 as LQKENI. The CDR3 loop reads CASSPRGGLWVSTSTDTQYF. The CDR3 nucleotides are TGTGCCAGCTCCCCACGGGGGGGCCTCTGGGTTTCAACTAGCACAGATACGCAGTATTTT.

The gene calls are TRBV3-1 (or the pseudogene TRBV3-2) and TRBJ2-6; D is possibly TRBD1 (6 bases). V shed 2 bases and J shed 0 bases, with 8 bases lying between them. CDR3 length equals 16 residues. The germline V gene has CDR1 LGHDT and CDR2 YNNKEL (reference sequence). DNA of the CDR3: TGTGCCAGCAGCCAACAGGGGAGCTCTGGGGCCAACGTCCTGACTTTC. Translating gives CASSQQGSSGANVLTF.

The chain carries TRBV12-3 or TRBV12-4 and TRBJ2-1; D is uncertain. V was pared by 3 bases and J by 8 bases, with 11 bases between. This CDR3 contains 13 residues. The CDR3 here is CASSFLLDYEQFF. The DNA for the CDR3 is TGTGCCAGCAGTTTCCTCCTAGATTATGAGCAGTTCTTC.

This chain uses TRBV7-9 with TRBJ2-5; 9 nucleotides agree with TRBD2. Germline CDR1 reads SEHNR; CDR2 reads FQNEAQ (reference sequence). This CDR3 contains 17 residues. The ends lost 1 base at V and 4 bases at J; junction bases unmatched: 10. The CDR3 is CASSLGGGAFIGETQYF. The CDR3 region has the DNA TGTGCCAGCAGCTTAGGCGGGGGGGCCTTTATAGGAGAGACCCAGTACTTC.

This clone is a singleton in its sample. The chain recombines TRBV9 with TRBJ2-7; D is possibly TRBD1 (6 bases). The ends were cut back, 4 bases at V and 3 bases at J, with 11 bases in the middle. CDR1 and CDR2 from the germline V gene are SGDLS and YYNGEE. This CDR3 contains 13 residues. The CDR3 spells CASSSRQDYEQYF. The CDR3 nucleotides read TGTGCCAGCAGCAGTCGACAGGACTACGAGCAGTACTTC. Together with reference TRBV9 and TRBJ2-7, the CDR3 gives the full variable domain: DSGVTQTPKHLITATGQRVTLRCSPRSGDLSVYWYQQSLDQGLQFLIQYYNGEERAKGNILERFSAQQFPDLHSELNLSSLELGDSALYFCASSSRQDYEQYFGPGTRLTVT.

This clone was observed a few times. The CDR3 coding sequence is TGTGCCAGGCAGGGGGCGAACACTGAAGCTTTCTTT. It is translated as CARQGANTEAFF. V usage is TRBV2 and J usage is TRBJ1-1; 8 bases match TRBD1. This CDR3 spans 12 amino acids. Trimming removed 9 bases from V and 1 base from J; junction bases left unmatched: 1. Germline CDR1 is SNHLY and CDR2 is FYNNEI.

The chain recombines TRBV6-5 with TRBJ1-6; weak D call: TRBD1 (5 bases). This CDR3 has 15 amino acids. Deletions cut 6 bases from V and 0 bases from J, with 9 bases between. CDR1 is MNHEY and CDR2 is SVGAGI in the germline V gene. In nucleotides, the CDR3 is TGTGCCAGCAGGGGGGGGAGCTCCTATAATTCACCCCTCCACTTT. Encoded protein: CASRGGSSYNSPLHF.

The count of this clone is one. The chain joins TRBV13 to TRBJ1-2, with D perhaps matching TRBD1 (6 bases). Germline V gene data show CDR1 as PRHDT and CDR2 as FYEKMQ (reference sequence). The CDR3 has 12 amino acids. Trimming took off 5 bases at V and 8 bases at J, with 12 bases between the two ends. CDR3 DNA sequence: TGTGCCAGCAGCATTACAGGGTTGGGCTACACCTTC. The encoded protein is CASSITGLGYTF.

V and J are TRBV18 and TRBJ2-2, with D perhaps TRBD2 (6 bases). CDR3 size: 15 residues. Germline V gene sequence: CDR1 KGHSH, CDR2 LQKENI. Trimming removed 1 base from V and 3 bases from J, with 9 bases in between. CDR3 in DNA: TGTGCCAGCTCACCACGGCGCGGGGACACCGGGGAGCTGTTTTTT. It encodes CASSPRRGDTGELFF.

The chain is built from TRBV11-2 and TRBJ2-3; 8 positions match TRBD2. The CDR3 runs 15 residues. Germline V gives CDR1 SGHAT, CDR2 FQNNGV. Trimming took 0 bases from V and 2 from J; bases not matched to a gene: 1. The CDR3 DNA is TGTGCCAGCAGCTTAGACGGGGGGGTCACAGATACGCAGTATTTT. It is translated as CASSLDGGVTDTQYF.

The V call is TRBV7-8, the J call TRBJ1-3; TRBD1 aligns across 12 bases. Trimming took 0 bases from V and 6 from J; bases not matched to a gene: 6. This CDR3 comprises 17 residues. Germline assignment: CDR1 SGHVS and CDR2 FQNEAQ. The CDR3 sequence: CASSLAAEGQGANTIYF. As DNA, the CDR3 is TGTGCCAGCAGCTTAGCCGCTGAGGGACAGGGGGCAAACACCATATATTTT.

This clone was found once. The rearrangement links TRBV25-1 to TRBJ1-6; TRBD1 aligns across 9 bases. Germline V gives CDR1 MGHDK, CDR2 SYGVNS. The CDR3 extends over 15 amino acids. The junction had 7 bases not matched to a gene; V was cut back by 6 bases and J by 7 bases. The CDR3 bases are TGTGCCAGCAGAAGGGCGGACAGGGGAAATTCACCCCTCCACTTT. It yields the protein CASRRADRGNSPLHF.

This clone has a single count. V and J are TRBV30 and TRBJ2-3; 9 nucleotides agree with TRBD2. The germline V gene encodes CDR1 GTSNPN and CDR2 SVGIG (reference sequence). This CDR3 has 13 residues. The trim removed 6 bases at V and 2 bases at J, leaving 3 bases unmatched. The CDR3 region has the DNA TGTGCCTGTAGCGGGGGTATCACAGATACGCAGTATTTT. Translated: CACSGGITDTQYF.

This clone was detected only a few times. This chain links TRBV5-1 with TRBJ2-7, with D perhaps TRBD1 (5 bases). The germline gives CDR1 SGHRS, CDR2 YFSETQ. The CDR3 contains 14 residues. V gave up 0 bases and J gave up 3 bases, with 10 bases separating them. In DNA, the CDR3 is TGCGCCAGCAGCTTGGCTTCAGGGCGCTACGAGCAGTACTTC. This translates into CASSLASGRYEQYF.

This chain joins TRBV19 and TRBJ2-7; D unresolved. CDR1 is LNHDA and CDR2 is SQIVND in the germline V gene (reference sequence). Trimming left V 4 bases short and J 2 bases short, with 12 bases between. This CDR3 contains 14 residues. The DNA for the CDR3 is TGTGCCAGTAGTAAAGGCCTAGACGCCTACGAGCAGTACTTC. This gives the protein CASSKGLDAYEQYF.

V and J are TRBV7-9 and TRBJ1-1, with D possibly matching TRBD1 (5 bases). Germline assignment: CDR1 SEHNR and CDR2 FQNEAQ (reference sequence). Trimming shortened V by 6 bases and J by 4 bases, and 15 bases separated the two germline ends. The CDR3 is 14 amino acids. The CDR3 sequence is CASRADKTGTEAFF. The CDR3 DNA is TGTGCCAGCAGGGCGGACAAAACGGGCACTGAAGCTTTCTTT.

CDR3 protein: CASSSTGDTQYF. Written as DNA, the CDR3 is TGTGCCAGCAGCAGCACGGGAGATACGCAGTATTTT. This chain uses TRBV2 with TRBJ2-3, with unresolved D. The ends were cut back, 6 bases at V and 5 bases at J, with 9 bases in the middle. The CDR3 length is 12 residues. In germline, CDR1 is SNHLY, CDR2 FYNNEI.

The chain links TRBV2 to TRBJ2-7, with D possibly being TRBD1 (5 bases). The CDR3 is 14 residues long. V lost 7 bases to trimming and J lost 2 bases, with 15 bases between them. CDR1 is SNHLY and CDR2 is FYNNEI in the germline V gene. CDR3 sequence reads: CASTTGAQTYEQYF. For the CDR3, the DNA is TGTGCCAGCACCACTGGGGCCCAGACCTACGAGCAGTACTTC.

This chain connects TRBV7-9 to TRBJ2-2, with a weak D call TRBD1 (6 bases). The germline V gene has CDR1 SEHNR and CDR2 FQNEAQ (reference sequence). V dropped 0 bases and J dropped 0 bases, with 11 bases sitting between them. This CDR3 spans 17 amino acids. CDR3 sequence reads: CASSLANRAPNTGELFF. In nucleotides, the CDR3 is TGTGCCAGCAGCTTAGCAAACAGGGCCCCGAACACCGGGGAGCTGTTTTTT.

This rearrangement joins TRBV7-8 to TRBJ2-1, with TRBD2 as a possible D gene (5 bases). V was cut by 1 base and J by 0 bases, with 7 bases left in between. Germline CDR1 is SGHVS and CDR2 is FQNEAQ. The CDR3 contains 15 residues. CDR3 DNA sequence: TGTGCCAGCAGCTTAGGACTAAGCTCCTACAATGAGCAGTTCTTC. Translating it yields CASSLGLSSYNEQFF.

V gene TRBV7-9 combines with J gene TRBJ1-1; D unclear. The CDR3 loop spans 11 amino acids. Germline V gives CDR1 SEHNR, CDR2 FQNEAQ (reference sequence). Trimming pared 10 bases from V and 0 bases from J, leaving 6 bases between. CDR3 bases: TGTGCCATCGACATGAACACTGAAGCTTTCTTT. As protein: CAIDMNTEAFF.

The chain has TRBV21-1 and TRBJ1-2; TRBD1 is taken as the D call from the table, unchecked against the DNA. TRBV21-1 is flagged as a pseudogene. The CDR3 consists of 13 residues. The CDR3 is CASSKVRGYGYTF. The CDR3 region has the DNA TGTGCCAGCAGCAAAGTCAGGGGCTATGGCTACACCTTC.

The chain carries TRBV15 and TRBJ1-4; 10 nucleotides align to TRBD1. CDR1 is LNHNV, CDR2 YYDKDF, per germline (reference sequence). J was trimmed by 8 bases and V by 3 bases; bases with no gene match: 6. The CDR3 covers 15 residues. The CDR3 reads CATSRETGGAEKLFF. In DNA, the CDR3 is TGTGCCACCAGCAGGGAGACAGGGGGCGCCGAAAAACTGTTTTTT.

The gene calls are TRBV19 and TRBJ2-3; no clear D gene. Per germline, CDR1 LNHDA and CDR2 SQIVND (reference sequence). This CDR3 has 13 amino acids. Between the trimmed V and J ends, which lost 1 base and 3 bases, there was a span of 5 bases. The CDR3 loop is CASSIARTDTQYF. The CDR3 DNA reads as TGTGCCAGTAGTATAGCCAGAACAGATACGCAGTATTTT.

This rearrangement joins TRBV4-2 to TRBJ1-3; 10 bases map to TRBD1. The J segment lost 4 bases and the V segment lost 1 base, leaving 1 base of the junction unmatched. The CDR3 is made up of 15 amino acids. Germline V gives CDR1 LGHNA, CDR2 YNFKEQ. In nucleotides, the CDR3 is TGTGCCAGCAGCCAAGGACAGGGGGCAGGAAACACCATATATTTT. Protein sequence: CASSQGQGAGNTIYF.

In DNA form, the CDR3 reads TGCGCCAGCAGTGAATTAAGGACAGATAATTCACCCCTCCACTTT. This encodes CASSELRTDNSPLHF. The rearrangement links TRBV10-2 to TRBJ1-6; TRBD1 is a possible D gene (6 bases). Trimming stripped 3 bases from V and 5 bases from J, with 11 bases between. The CDR3 covers 15 residues. Looked up from germline, CDR1 is WSHSY and CDR2 is SAAADI.